Each of the 20 T cell receptor beta chains below was sequenced from the same sample in a study of regulatory T cells in long-lasting Graves disease. Time point of the sample: newly diagnosed GD, antithyroid drugs for less than 3 months. RNA from PBMCs was the source of the TCR library. Arm-PCR of CDR3 regions and iRepertoire HTBI primers were the basis on which TCR beta libraries were built. Each CDR3 protein gets one entry after TCRdb re-called the multiplex PCR reads with MiXCR. This sample yields 300,000 to 400,000 distinct CDR3 sequences, of which approximately 16% are seen a single time; 30% belongs to the top ten. A further study also used this sample, focusing on T cells in Graves' hyperthyroidism and ophthalmopathy.

Sequencing used peripheral blood mononuclear cells (PBMCs), obtained at new diagnosis, from a patient treated with antithyroid drugs. These TCRs come from a man aged 35-49 years with Graves disease.

To note about this clonotype: This clone may be a read error of a much larger clone one base away. The chain is built from TRBV12-3 or TRBV12-4 and TRBJ1-5; 9 bases align to TRBD1. The V segment lost 6 bases and the J segment 12 bases; nucleotides outside the gene matches: 9. This CDR3 spans 13 amino acids. In nucleotides, the CDR3 is TGTGCCAGCAGCTACAGGGGGCCCGGGGTCCAGCATTTT. Its translation is CASSYRGPGVQHF.

The V call is TRBV19, the J call TRBJ2-3; TRBD1 aligns across 7 bases. From germline, CDR1 is LNHDA and CDR2 SQIVND (reference sequence). The V gene end was trimmed by 4 bases and the J gene end by 9 bases; junction bases not matched to a gene: 4. The CDR3 spans 12 residues. The CDR3 loop is CASSTYRGTQYF. The CDR3 DNA is TGTGCCAGTAGTACCTACAGGGGAACGCAGTATTTT.

This clonotype was detected ten times or more. The CDR3 spells CASSLFGTIYEQYF. The CDR3 nucleotides read TGTGCCAGCAGTTTATTCGGGACAATCTACGAGCAGTACTTC. The chain links TRBV28 to TRBJ2-7; possible D gene TRBD1, 6 bases. The CDR3 loop spans 14 amino acids. Trimming took 1 base from V and 3 from J, leaving 10 bases between them. Per the germline V gene, CDR1 is MDHEN and CDR2 is SYDVKM.

The chain joins TRBV29-1 to TRBJ2-3; D gene uncertain. The V end lost 1 base, the J end lost 0 bases, and 14 bases lay between the germline ends. The CDR3 spans 16 residues. CDR1 is SQVTM, CDR2 ANQGSEA, per germline. This chain's CDR3 is CSVEGSILGSTDTQYF. The CDR3 region has the DNA TGCAGCGTTGAAGGGTCGATCCTAGGGAGCACAGATACGCAGTATTTT.

The chain uses TRBV6-2 or TRBV6-3 and TRBJ1-2, with D hard to call. Germline V gene sequence: CDR1 MNHEY, CDR2 SVGEGT. Between the trimmed V and J ends, which lost 4 bases and 3 bases, there was a span of 6 bases. The CDR3 contains 12 residues. CDR3 amino acids: CASSSQDYGYTF. The CDR3 region has the DNA TGTGCCAGCAGTTCCCAGGACTATGGCTACACCTTC.

The V gene is TRBV3-1, the J gene TRBJ2-5, with 10 positions matching TRBD2. Trimming cost V 4 bases and J 2 bases; bases outside gene matches: 13. The germline V gene encodes CDR1 LGHDT and CDR2 YNNKEL (reference sequence). This CDR3 comprises 18 residues. For the CDR3, the DNA is TGTGCCAGCAGCCTCAGCCCGAGAGCGGGGGGGATGCAAGAGACCCAGTACTTC. Amino acids: CASSLSPRAGGMQETQYF.

At least ten counts were recorded for this clonotype. The genes are TRBV27 and TRBJ1-1; 7 bases match TRBD1. The germline V gene has CDR1 MNHEY and CDR2 SMNVEV (reference sequence). The length of the CDR3 is 14 residues. V lost 7 bases, J lost 1 base, and 6 bases stayed unmatched. CDR3 loop: CASTPTGRNTEAFF. In nucleotides, the CDR3 is TGTGCCAGCACCCCGACAGGGCGGAACACTGAAGCTTTCTTT.

This clonotype was recorded many times. This sequence joins TRBV3-1 and TRBJ2-1, with 9 bases that match TRBD2. There are 15 residues in the CDR3. V shed 1 base and J 6 bases; nucleotides not matched to a gene: 4. Germline loops: CDR1 LGHDT, CDR2 YNNKEL (reference sequence). CDR3 in amino acids: CASSQGLAAGNEQFF. In nucleotides, the CDR3 is TGTGCCAGCAGCCAAGGACTAGCGGCAGGCAATGAGCAGTTCTTC.

This clonotype occurred a few times. This chain links TRBV18 with TRBJ2-2; TRBD1 agrees at 7 bases. J was trimmed by 5 bases and V by 2 bases; bases with no gene match: 11. The V gene's germline CDR1 is KGHSH and CDR2 LQKENI. This CDR3 is 17 amino acids long. The CDR3: CASSPSLQGVWTGELFF. As DNA, the CDR3 is TGTGCCAGCTCACCATCACTCCAGGGGGTTTGGACCGGGGAGCTGTTTTTT.

This chain connects TRBV9 to TRBJ1-2; 7 positions match TRBD1. The trim removed 0 bases at V and 2 bases at J, leaving 7 bases unmatched. CDR1 and CDR2 (germline): SGDLS, YYNGEE. This CDR3 is built from 16 residues. CDR3 residues: CASSVEPNRGNYGYTF. For the CDR3, the DNA is TGTGCCAGCAGCGTAGAGCCTAACAGGGGCAACTATGGCTACACCTTC.

Ten or more counts support this clonotype. The chain links TRBV29-1 to TRBJ1-5; D might be TRBD1 (6 bases). CDR1 and CDR2 from the germline V gene are SQVTM and ANQGSEA. This CDR3 region has 12 residues. The V end lost 5 bases, the J end lost 4 bases, and 9 bases lay between the germline ends. CDR3 DNA: TGCAGCGTTACGGACAGTAATCAGCCCCAGCATTTT. It is translated as CSVTDSNQPQHF.

This clonotype has ten or more counts. CDR3 in DNA: TGCAGTGCTTACAGCAATGAGCAGTTCTTC. As protein: CSAYSNEQFF. The chain couples TRBV20-1 to TRBJ2-1; D remains unclear. The germline V gene has CDR1 DFQATT and CDR2 SNEGSKA (reference sequence). V lost 5 bases and J 6 bases, leaving 5 bases between the germline ends. CDR3 length: 10 residues.

On this clonotype itself: This likely came from a read error, as a far larger clone is one base away. A read error is likely, as this CDR3 ends without the conserved phenylalanine or tryptophan. V is TRBV6-2 or TRBV6-3 and J is TRBJ2-6, with D perhaps TRBD1 (5 bases). The CDR3 has 16 residues. Trimming pared 6 bases from V and 2 bases from J, leaving 14 bases between. CDR1 is MNHEY and CDR2 is SVGEGT in the germline V gene. The CDR3 DNA reads TGTGCCAGCAGAGGACAAGGTGGGGCTGGGGCCAACGTCCTGACTTCC. Translated: CASRGQGGAGANVLTS.

This clonotype was picked up many times. V is TRBV20-1 and J is TRBJ2-7; D is unresolved. Per germline, CDR1 DFQATT and CDR2 SNEGSKA (reference sequence). Trimming shortened V by 5 bases and J by 1 base, and 18 bases separated the two germline ends. The CDR3 runs 15 residues. The DNA of the CDR3 is TGCAGTGCTCTTGATCCCCAGCGAAGTTCCTACGAGCAGTACTTC. Protein: CSALDPQRSSYEQYF.

This clonotype came up many times. Here the CDR3 DNA reads TGTGCCAGCAGCCAAGCTAATTTACAGGGCAATGAGCAGTTCTTC. The encoded protein is CASSQANLQGNEQFF. The rearrangement joins TRBV4-2 to TRBJ2-1, with D possibly matching TRBD1 (6 bases). Germline V gene lookup returns CDR1 LGHNA and CDR2 YNFKEQ. The CDR3 covers 15 residues. Trimming stripped 1 base from V and 6 bases from J, with 13 bases between.

Many counts were recorded for this clonotype. The chain carries TRBV27 and TRBJ1-2; TRBD1 aligns across 7 bases. CDR1 MNHEY and CDR2 SMNVEV come from the germline V gene (reference sequence). The V and J ends lost 5 bases and 5 bases, in that order; junction bases with no gene match: 8. The CDR3 has 14 amino acids. CDR3 DNA: TGTGCCAGCAGTGGGCCGGGACAGAGATATGGCTACACCTTC. Its translation is CASSGPGQRYGYTF.

This chain connects TRBV27 to TRBJ2-5; D is ambiguous. This CDR3 is built from 15 residues. Per germline, CDR1 MNHEY and CDR2 SMNVEV (reference sequence). Trimming cost V 3 bases and J 5 bases, with 16 bases left between them. In DNA, the CDR3 is TGTGCCAGCAGTTTCGTGGCCGGTAACGAGGAGACCCAGTACTTC. Translated: CASSFVAGNEETQYF.

This sequence joins TRBV13 and TRBJ2-7, with D unclear. Trimming stripped 2 bases from V and 12 bases from J, with 14 bases between. The germline gives CDR1 PRHDT, CDR2 FYEKMQ (reference sequence). There are 12 residues in the CDR3. CDR3 sequence (DNA): TGTGCCAGCAGCTTACCCGCGAGAGATAGGTACTTC. Its translation: CASSLPARDRYF.

Note on this clonotype: This probably arose from a read error, given a far larger clone one base away. In this CDR3 the conserved last residue, phenylalanine or tryptophan, is missing, so a read error is likely. Here the CDR3 reads CASSYSSGGSYEQYL. CDR3 in DNA: TGTGCCAGCAGTTACTCTAGCGGGGGCTCCTACGAGCAGTACCTC. The rearrangement joins TRBV6-5 to TRBJ2-7; 9 bases align to TRBD2. Germline V CDR1 and CDR2: MNHEY, SVGAGI. CDR3 length: 15 amino acids. Trimming removed 0 bases from V and 0 bases from J; junction bases left unmatched: 0.

The chain has TRBV14 and TRBJ2-7; D may be TRBD2 (5 bases). V was pared by 1 base and J by 3 bases, with 13 bases between. Germline-derived CDR1 and CDR2 are SGHDN and FVKESK. The CDR3 runs 15 residues. The CDR3 sequence: CASSQGRAPFYEQYF. The CDR3 nucleotides read TGTGCCAGCAGCCAAGGGCGGGCACCCTTCTACGAGCAGTACTTC.